This TCR beta chain appears in the sequencing data of a study of blood T cell repertoires in COVID-19. For the study at large: Donors in the United States, Italy and Spain gave samples during acute or convalescent COVID-19. T cells, B-cell-depleted T cells, or PBMCs supplied cDNA or gDNA.

The protocol was immunoSEQ multiplex PCR, while the TCRdb copy is restricted to in-frame clones and leaves out a portion. The data contain hundreds of thousands of clones, around 90% of them singletons. Germline V gene lookup returns CDR1 MNHEY and CDR2 SVGAGI. This CDR3 has 14 residues. Trimming took 5 bases from V and 1 from J, leaving 12 bases between them. The clonotype was recovered from a woman aged 50 to 60 who had recovered from COVID-19. The chain is built from TRBV6-5 and TRBJ2-7, with D perhaps matching TRBD2 (6 bases). The sequenced sample consisted of PBMCs or T cells enriched from blood (not recorded which). In DNA form, the CDR3 reads TGTGCCAGCAGTATACTCGGGGGTTCCTACGAGCAGTACTTC. Its protein is CASSILGGSYEQYF.